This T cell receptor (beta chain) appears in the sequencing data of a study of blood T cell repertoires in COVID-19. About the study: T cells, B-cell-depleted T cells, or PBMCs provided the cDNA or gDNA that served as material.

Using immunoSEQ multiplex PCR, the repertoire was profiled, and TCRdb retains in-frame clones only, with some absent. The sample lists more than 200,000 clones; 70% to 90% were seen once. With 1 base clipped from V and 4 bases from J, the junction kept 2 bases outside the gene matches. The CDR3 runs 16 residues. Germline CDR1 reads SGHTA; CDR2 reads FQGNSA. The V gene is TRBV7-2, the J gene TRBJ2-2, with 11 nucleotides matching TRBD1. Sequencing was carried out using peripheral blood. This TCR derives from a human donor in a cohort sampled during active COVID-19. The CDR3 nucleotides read TGTGCCAGCAGCTTAGGGACAGGGGGCATCACCGGGGAGCTGTTTTTT. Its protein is CASSLGTGGITGELFF.